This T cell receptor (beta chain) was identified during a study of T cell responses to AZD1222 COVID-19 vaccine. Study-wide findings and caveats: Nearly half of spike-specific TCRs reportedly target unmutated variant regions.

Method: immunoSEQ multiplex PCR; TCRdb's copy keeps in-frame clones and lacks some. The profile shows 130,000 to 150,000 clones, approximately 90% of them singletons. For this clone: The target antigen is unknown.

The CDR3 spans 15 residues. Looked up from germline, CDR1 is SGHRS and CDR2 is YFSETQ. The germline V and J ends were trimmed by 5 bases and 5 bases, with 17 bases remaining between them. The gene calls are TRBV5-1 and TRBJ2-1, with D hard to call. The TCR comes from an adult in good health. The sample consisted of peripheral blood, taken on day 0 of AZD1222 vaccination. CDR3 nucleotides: TGCGCCAGCAGGCCGGCCCCAGAACGGGACAATGAGCAGTTCTTC. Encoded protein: CASRPAPERDNEQFF. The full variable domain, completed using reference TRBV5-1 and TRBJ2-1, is KAGVTQTPRYLIKTRGQQVTLSCSPISGHRSVSWYQQTPGQGLQFLFEYFSETQRNKGNFPGRFSGRQFSNSRSEMNVSTLELGDSALYLCASRPAPERDNEQFFGPGTRLTVL.